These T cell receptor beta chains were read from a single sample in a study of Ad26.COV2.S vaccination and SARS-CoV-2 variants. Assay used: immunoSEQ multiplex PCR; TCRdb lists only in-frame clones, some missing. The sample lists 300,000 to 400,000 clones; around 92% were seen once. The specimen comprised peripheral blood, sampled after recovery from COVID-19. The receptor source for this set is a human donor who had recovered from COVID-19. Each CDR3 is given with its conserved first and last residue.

CDR3aa: CASSLAPGRSYEQYF; v_gene: TRBV5-1; j_gene: TRBJ2-7
CDR3aa: CASSSGGGLIEAFF; v_gene: TRBV7-9; j_gene: TRBJ1-1
CDR3aa: CASRPYRDRTYEQYF; v_gene: TRBV6-5; j_gene: TRBJ2-7
CDR3aa: CASSPPDRVLFYEQYF; v_gene: TRBV18; j_gene: TRBJ2-7
CDR3aa: CASQPGGTGSNYGYTF; v_gene: TRBV5-1; j_gene: TRBJ1-2
CDR3aa: CASSPLNQPQHF; v_gene: TRBV7-2; j_gene: TRBJ1-5
CDR3aa: CASVREGPNYGYTF; v_gene: TRBV2; j_gene: TRBJ1-2
CDR3aa: CASRPAGDTEAFF; v_gene: TRBV27; j_gene: TRBJ1-1
CDR3aa: CASSMGHYEETQYF; v_gene: TRBV9; j_gene: TRBJ2-5
CDR3aa: CASSAAETQYF; v_gene: TRBV3-1/TRBV3-2; j_gene: TRBJ2-5
CDR3aa: CASSLRGEITDTQYF; v_gene: TRBV5-1; j_gene: TRBJ2-3
CDR3aa: CASKGRGNTIYF; v_gene: TRBV6-6; j_gene: TRBJ1-3
CDR3aa: CASSFRTQANVLTF; v_gene: TRBV27; j_gene: TRBJ2-6
CDR3aa: CATSDLEGGEQFF; v_gene: TRBV24-1; j_gene: TRBJ2-1
CDR3aa: CASSFAWGGTEAFF; v_gene: TRBV5-1; j_gene: TRBJ1-1
CDR3aa: CASSVGYRNSYEQYF; v_gene: TRBV9; j_gene: TRBJ2-7
CDR3aa: CASLHQKGFVYNEQFF; v_gene: TRBV7-9; j_gene: TRBJ2-1
CDR3aa: CASSEGQGAYEQYF; v_gene: TRBV2; j_gene: TRBJ2-7
CDR3aa: CASSLAQFYNEQFF; v_gene: TRBV11-1; j_gene: TRBJ2-1
CDR3aa: CASSLAGNTIYF; v_gene: TRBV11-2; j_gene: TRBJ1-3
CDR3aa: CASSVGPPGYEQYF; v_gene: TRBV9; j_gene: TRBJ2-7
CDR3aa: CAISESIGSETQYF; v_gene: TRBV10-3; j_gene: TRBJ2-5
CDR3aa: CASSIELGPNNEQFF; v_gene: TRBV19; j_gene: TRBJ2-1
CDR3aa: CASSDQYSTNEKLFF; v_gene: TRBV10-1; j_gene: TRBJ1-4
CDR3aa: CASSPPLQGSNTEAFF; v_gene: TRBV18; j_gene: TRBJ1-1
CDR3aa: CASSVGRDTVNTGELFF; v_gene: TRBV9; j_gene: TRBJ2-2
CDR3aa: CASRPWTDSYEQYF; v_gene: TRBV5-1; j_gene: TRBJ2-7
CDR3aa: CASSVSGLPYNEQFF; v_gene: TRBV9; j_gene: TRBJ2-1
CDR3aa: CASSGDPTMFAGYTF; v_gene: TRBV5-8; j_gene: TRBJ1-2
CDR3aa: CASSHRQGSGNTIYF; v_gene: TRBV5-8; j_gene: TRBJ1-3
CDR3aa: CASSQDGQLNYGYTF; v_gene: TRBV4-3; j_gene: TRBJ1-2
CDR3aa: CASSLPGRTLRQPQHF; v_gene: TRBV7-8; j_gene: TRBJ1-5
CDR3aa: CASSPSVGSEAFF; v_gene: TRBV18; j_gene: TRBJ1-1